A selection of T cell receptor beta chains follows, all from one sample in a study of molecular identifiers for immune sequencing clone quantification. One entry per CDR3 protein, called by TCRdb with MiXCR from the PCR reads. The table includes more than 450,000 distinct CDR3 sequences, 25% detected once. The source material was naive CD8+ T cells from blood, with Jurkat cell RNA spiked in. These receptors were taken from a human donor in good health. Some libraries in this study had Jurkat cell RNA spiked in. CDR3s include the opening cysteine and the closing phenylalanine or tryptophan. Fields, in order: clone size, D gene, V gene, CDR3 protein. A D gene is named only where the DNA matches it firmly. Only part of the rows carry a size: once, few, many, or a class if the clone is expanded.

>NA|NA|TRBV10-3
CAISEFDRPPNYGYTF
>few|NA|TRBV21-1
CASSKRTSCFGTDTQYF
>many|NA|TRBV14
CASSQDGPASLYGYTF
>NA|NA|TRBV6-5
CASSYSKGPHTGHYEQYF
>few|NA|TRBV20-1
CSARGLDGELFF
>NA|TRBD2|TRBV7-9
CASRSLPGLAGDTQYF
>many|NA|TRBV4-1
CASSQAQTGWADTQYF
>NA|TRBD1|TRBV20-1
CSAIGQGPYNQPQHF
>many|NA|TRBV29-1
CSVVGLLGTDTQYF
>many|TRBD1|TRBV5-4
CASSLGQGARPEAFF
>NA|TRBD1|TRBV20-1
CSARDHQKGALGQPQHF
>NA|NA|TRBV12-3/TRBV12-4
CASSLPGQNNSPLHF
>many|NA|TRBV18
CASSPTARDINEQYF
>once|NA|TRBV11-2
CASSYSGTGSSYEQYF
>NA|NA|TRBV9
CASSAPLVNEQFF
>NA|NA|TRBV19
CASSIVGLNTEAFF
>NA|TRBD1|TRBV4-3
CASSTGTGGSGANVLPF
>NA|NA|TRBV7-9
CASRPSSSGIEKLFF
>many|TRBD2|TRBV12-3/TRBV12-4
CASSLFSIVAGEQYF
>few|NA|TRBV4-1
CASSQVSSYEQYF
>many|NA|TRBV2
CASSEELGGALDQPQHF